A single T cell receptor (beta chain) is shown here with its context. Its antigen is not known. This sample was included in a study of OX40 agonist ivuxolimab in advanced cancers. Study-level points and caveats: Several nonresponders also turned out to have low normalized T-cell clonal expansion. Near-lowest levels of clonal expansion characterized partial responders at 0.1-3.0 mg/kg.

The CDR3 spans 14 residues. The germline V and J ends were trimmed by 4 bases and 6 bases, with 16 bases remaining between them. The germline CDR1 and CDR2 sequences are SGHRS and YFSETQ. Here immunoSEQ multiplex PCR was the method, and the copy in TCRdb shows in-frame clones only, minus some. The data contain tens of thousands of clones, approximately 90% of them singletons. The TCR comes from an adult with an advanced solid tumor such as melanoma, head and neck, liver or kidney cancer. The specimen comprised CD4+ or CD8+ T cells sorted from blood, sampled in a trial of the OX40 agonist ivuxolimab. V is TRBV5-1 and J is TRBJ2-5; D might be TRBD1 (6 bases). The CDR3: CASSPGLGGKTQYF. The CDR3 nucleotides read TGCGCCAGCAGCCCCGGCTTAGGGGGTAAGACCCAGTACTTC.